This passage covers 21 T cell receptor beta chains from one sample sequenced in a study of blood T cell repertoires in COVID-19. TCRdb's copy holds only in-frame clones and misses some; the assay was immunoSEQ multiplex PCR. Of 200,000 to 250,000 clones detected, approximately 80% appear once; the ten largest clones hold less than 20%. Sequenced input: peripheral blood. Receptors originate from a woman aged 80 or older with active or convalescent COVID-19.

The rearrangement joins TRBV7-2 to TRBJ2-3; D possibly corresponds to TRBD2 (5 bases). CDR1 is SGHTA and CDR2 is FQGNSA in the germline V gene. The CDR3 runs 16 residues. Deletions cut 1 base from V and 2 bases from J, with 13 bases between. The CDR3 sequence is CASSLGGADHTDTQYF. In DNA, the CDR3 is TGTGCCAGCAGCTTAGGGGGAGCGGACCACACAGATACGCAGTATTTT.

The chain has TRBV11-2 and TRBJ2-5, with TRBD1 as a possible D gene (6 bases). Germline V CDR1 and CDR2: SGHAT, FQNNGV. V was pared by 4 bases and J by 2 bases, with 11 bases between. The CDR3 is 14 amino acids. The DNA for the CDR3 is TGTGCCAGCAGCTCCGGGACAAAACAAGAGACCCAGTACTTC. Its protein product is CASSSGTKQETQYF.

This chain connects TRBV20-1 to TRBJ2-5; D is undetermined. Germline V gene sequence: CDR1 DFQATT, CDR2 SNEGSKA (reference sequence). The CDR3 covers 17 residues. The V and J ends lost 3 bases and 1 base respectively, with 21 bases between them. The CDR3 sequence is CSASSWATLGLQETQYF. The DNA of the CDR3 is TGCAGTGCTAGTAGTTGGGCGACATTGGGTCTCCAAGAGACCCAGTACTTC.

J is TRBJ1-1 and V is TRBV10-3; a possible D gene is TRBD1 (6 bases). With 3 bases removed from V and 2 bases from J, the gap between germline ends came to 16 bases. There are 16 residues in the CDR3. In germline, CDR1 is ENHRY, CDR2 SYGVKD. CDR3 bases: TGTGCCATCAGTGACTTTAATAGGGGGAGAAACACTGAAGCTTTCTTT. The encoded protein is CAISDFNRGRNTEAFF.

This clone was seen just once. Mismatch with germline at one junction end may stem from a read error. This rearrangement joins TRBV7-7 to TRBJ2-1; 15 positions agree with TRBD2. The CDR3 spans 22 residues. CDR1 SSHAT and CDR2 FNYEAQ come from the germline V gene (reference sequence). CDR3 in DNA: TGTGCTAGCAGCCCGGGACTAGCGGGGGGCCGTAACCCCAGAAATTTATACAATGAGCAGTTCTTC. Its translation: CASSPGLAGGRNPRNLYNEQFF.

This clone was counted only a few times. The rearrangement links TRBV11-3 to TRBJ2-3, with TRBD2 identical over 11 bases. Germline-derived CDR1 and CDR2 are SGHNT and YENEEA. CDR3 length equals 17 residues. V dropped 0 bases and J dropped 14; count of bases not matched to a gene: 16. CDR3 amino acids: CASSLERLAGGPPQGYF. DNA of the CDR3: TGTGCCAGCAGCTTAGAACGGCTAGCGGGGGGCCCTCCCCAGGGGTATTTT.

The J gene is TRBJ2-7, the V gene TRBV12-2; the table names TRBD2, a call not compared with the DNA. TRBV12-2 is a pseudogene. The CDR3 sequence is 16 residues long. The CDR3 DNA reads as TGTGCAAGTCGCTTACTGAGTGGGGGGTCCGTCTACGAGCAGTACTTC. It is translated as CASRLLSGGSVYEQYF.

V and J are TRBV4-3 and TRBJ2-2; TRBD2 matches 13 bases. This CDR3 has 20 residues. V gave up 1 base and J gave up 5 bases; unmatched junction bases: 13. CDR1 is LGHNA, CDR2 YSLEER, per germline. The CDR3 DNA sequence: TGCGCCAGCAGCCAAGGGATAATTGGACTAGCGGGAGAGGGGACCGGGGAGCTGTTTTTT. It codes for CASSQGIIGLAGEGTGELFF.

In DNA form, the CDR3 reads TGTGCCAGCAGCCAAGATTTGTCCGTTCCCCTCCACTTT. Translation gives CASSQDLSVPLHF. The chain joins TRBV14 to TRBJ1-6; no clear D. The germline gives CDR1 SGHDN, CDR2 FVKESK. Between the trimmed V and J ends, which lost 0 bases and 13 bases, there was a span of 10 bases. The CDR3 loop spans 13 amino acids.

The chain links TRBV11-3 to TRBJ2-5; D is ambiguous. V gave up 1 base and J gave up 2 bases, with 8 bases separating them. The CDR3 runs 14 residues. Per the germline V gene, CDR1 is SGHNT and CDR2 is YENEEA. The CDR3 loop is CASSLGQMQETQYF. The CDR3 DNA reads TGTGCCAGCAGCTTAGGCCAGATGCAAGAGACCCAGTACTTC. The whole variable domain, filled in from reference TRBV11-3 and TRBJ2-5, reads EAGVVQSPRYKIIEKKQPVAFWCNPISGHNTLYWYLQNLGQGPELLIRYENEEAVDDSQLPKDRFSAERLKGVDSTLKIQPAELGDSAVYLCASSLGQMQETQYFGPGTRLLVL.

This chain links TRBV7-9 with TRBJ2-1; TRBD1 might be the D (6 bases). The CDR3 has 14 amino acids. Per the germline V gene, CDR1 is SEHNR and CDR2 is FQNEAQ (reference sequence). Trimming stripped 5 bases from V and 5 bases from J, with 13 bases between. Written as DNA, the CDR3 is TGTGCCAGCAGCATTCGGGCAGGGGACAATGAGCAGTTCTTC. Translating it yields CASSIRAGDNEQFF.

CDR3: CASSHGQGQETQYF. CDR3 bases: TGCGCCAGCAGCCATGGACAGGGGCAAGAGACCCAGTACTTC. The chain couples TRBV5-1 to TRBJ2-5; TRBD1 matches at 9 bases. V lost 4 bases and J lost 2; bases outside the gene matches: 3. The germline V gene has CDR1 SGHRS and CDR2 YFSETQ. There are 14 residues in the CDR3.

Only one count was recorded for this clone. The J gene is TRBJ2-7, the V gene TRBV18; D is undetermined. CDR1 and CDR2 (germline): KGHSH, LQKENI. This CDR3 spans 13 amino acids. Trimming cost V 3 bases and J 3 bases, with 9 bases left between them. The DNA for the CDR3 is TGTGCCAGCTCACCGGCCAAAGACTACGAGCAGTACTTC. Amino acid sequence: CASSPAKDYEQYF.

The V gene is TRBV4-1, the J gene TRBJ2-7; the match to TRBD2 covers 9 bases. The germline V gene has CDR1 MGHRA and CDR2 YSYEKL. The CDR3 loop spans 16 amino acids. The J segment lost 0 bases and the V segment lost 4 bases, leaving 7 bases of the junction unmatched. The CDR3 DNA sequence: TGCGCCAGCAGCCGATTAGCGGGAGATTCCTCCTACGAGCAGTACTTC. This encodes CASSRLAGDSSYEQYF.

The V gene is TRBV3-1 (or the pseudogene TRBV3-2), the J gene TRBJ2-2; 9 positions match TRBD1. The trim removed 2 bases at V and 1 base at J, leaving 11 bases unmatched. Germline V CDR1 and CDR2: LGHDT, YNNKEL (reference sequence). The CDR3 loop spans 19 amino acids. The CDR3 sequence is CASSQFSGTGSLNTGELFF. In nucleotides, the CDR3 is TGTGCCAGCAGCCAATTCTCCGGGACAGGGAGTCTGAACACCGGGGAGCTGTTTTTT.

The chain combines TRBV19 with TRBJ1-1, with D possibly matching TRBD1 (6 bases). CDR1 is LNHDA, CDR2 SQIVND, per germline (reference sequence). The CDR3 extends over 14 amino acids. V lost 6 bases, J lost 4 bases, and 15 bases lay in between. The CDR3 region is CASRMRTVSTEAFF. CDR3 sequence (DNA): TGTGCCAGTAGGATGAGGACAGTGAGCACTGAAGCTTTCTTT. Full variable domain (rest looked up from reference TRBV19 and TRBJ1-1): DGGITQSPKYLFRKEGQNVTLSCEQNLNHDAMYWYRQDPGQGLRLIYYSQIVNDFQKGDIAEGYSVSREKKESFPLTVTSAQKNPTAFYLCASRMRTVSTEAFFGQGTRLTVV.

The J gene is TRBJ1-2, the V gene TRBV7-2, with 9 bases identical to TRBD1. The V segment lost 5 bases and the J segment 3 bases; nucleotides outside the gene matches: 10. CDR3 length: 16 residues. Per the germline V gene, CDR1 is SGHTA and CDR2 is FQGNSA. CDR3 amino acids: CASSPSMGQGDYGYTF. The CDR3 bases are TGTGCCAGCAGCCCCTCCATGGGACAGGGCGACTATGGCTACACCTTC.

The genes are TRBV24-1 and TRBJ2-3, with 11 bases lining up with TRBD2. CDR1 and CDR2 from the germline V gene are KGHDR and SFDVKD. CDR3 length: 16 amino acids. V was clipped by 3 bases and J by 8 bases; unmatched bases: 9. The CDR3 DNA reads TGTGCCACCAGTGATACTGGGACTAGCGGAAGGGGTACGCAGTATTTT. Encoded protein: CATSDTGTSGRGTQYF.

The chain has TRBV7-9 and TRBJ2-7; TRBD2 matches at 8 bases. Unmatched junction bases numbered 7, after V lost 6 bases and J lost 0 bases. The CDR3 loop spans 15 amino acids. Germline values: CDR1 SEHNR, CDR2 FQNEAQ (reference sequence). The CDR3 sequence: CASSYLAGASYEQYF. Written as DNA, the CDR3 is TGTGCCAGCAGTTACCTAGCGGGCGCCTCCTACGAGCAGTACTTC.

The chain joins TRBV6-5 to TRBJ2-1; the match to TRBD2 covers 8 bases. Trimming removed 6 bases from V and 2 bases from J; junction bases left unmatched: 3. Germline CDR1 and CDR2: MNHEY and SVGAGI. This CDR3 contains 14 residues. The CDR3 bases are TGTGCCAGCAGACTAGCGGAGGCCTACAATGAGCAGTTCTTC. It is translated as CASRLAEAYNEQFF.

CDR3 nucleotide sequence: TGTGCCAGCAGTTTGCCCACAGGGGTCTCCTACGAGCAGTACTTC. Protein product: CASSLPTGVSYEQYF. The chain employs TRBV28 and TRBJ2-7; TRBD1 matches 7 bases. Germline CDR1 and CDR2: MDHEN and SYDVKM. This CDR3 is built from 15 residues. Trimming took 3 bases from V and 0 from J; bases not matched to a gene: 5.